The sample holds one count of the clone carrying this T cell receptor (beta chain). The V end was cut by 1 base, the J end by 7 bases, with 13 bases between. The CDR3 is 15 residues long. Germline assignment: CDR1 SGHTA and CDR2 FQGNSA. Under the authors' procedure: Counts of nucleated cells, estimated from reference gene primer amplification, were obtained. Sequencing was performed with immunoSEQ multiplex PCR; in TCRdb, only in-frame clones are kept and a portion is missing. V and J calls and clone size are given by that table; D and trimming were obtained from the DNA. The sample records about 360,000 clones, over 65% being singletons. The record originates from a study of blood T cell repertoires in COVID-19. Study-wide context: T cells, B-cell-depleted T cells, or PBMCs supplied cDNA or gDNA.

The clonotype comes from a human donor with acute or convalescent COVID-19. The donor label of this sample is uncertain. This chain uses TRBV7-2 with TRBJ1-4; maybe TRBD1 (5 bases). The specimen sequenced was peripheral blood. CDR3 sequence reads: CASSLGGTGGEKLFF. For the CDR3, the DNA is TGTGCCAGCAGCTTAGGCGGGACTGGTGGTGAAAAACTGTTTTTT.